The T cell receptor beta chain under discussion was sequenced for a study of cytotoxic CD8 clonotypes in ibrutinib-treated CLL. Regarding the study as a whole: Baseline levels of clonality went above those of age-matched healthy donors and moved with circulating CD8+ T-cell counts. In sustained-remission versus progressing patients, sampling times differed.

Extraction of around 2.2 micrograms of genomic DNA from cryopreserved PBMCs supplied material for TCR beta libraries. Concerning this clone: Its antigen is currently unknown.

Here immunoSEQ multiplex PCR was the method, and the copy in TCRdb shows in-frame clones only, minus some. The table lists hundreds of thousands of clones, 67% of them singletons. Germline CDR1 is SQVTM and CDR2 is ANQGSEA. V shed 4 bases and J shed 7 bases, with 23 bases lying between them. The CDR3 covers 15 residues. J is TRBJ2-7 and V is TRBV29-1; a possible D gene is TRBD1 (6 bases). The material was PBMCs, obtained after 36 months of ibrutinib treatment. This receptor was identified in a human donor with chronic lymphocytic leukemia. The CDR3, as DNA: TGCAGCGTTGCCCTCCTCCTTACACAGGGACGAGAGCAGTACTTC. Translation: CSVALLLTQGREQYF.